The 18 T cell receptor beta chains below were found in one sample sequenced in a study of cytomegalovirus exposure and HLA in healthy donors. The primer mix had 60 Vbeta and 13 Jbeta primers. Using immunoSEQ multiplex PCR, the repertoire was profiled, and TCRdb retains in-frame clones only, with some absent. The sample holds 25,000 to 40,000 clones, 35% to 55% seen once. Material: PBMCs. The receptors come from a woman aged 45-59 years in good health and CMV-seronegative.

This clone was seen more than once but under ten times. This rearrangement joins TRBV29-1 to TRBJ2-7; a weak D match, TRBD2 (6 bases). Trimming left V 7 bases short and J 2 bases short, with 18 bases between. The CDR3 extends over 14 amino acids. Per the germline V gene, CDR1 is SQVTM and CDR2 is ANQGSEA. As DNA, the CDR3 is TGCAGCGCCAGCTCCGGGGGAGCCCCCTACGAGCAGTACTTC. Translating it yields CSASSGGAPYEQYF.

The table lists this clone with a few counts. The J gene is TRBJ2-7, the V gene TRBV10-1, with a possible D match to TRBD2 (7 bases). There are 15 residues in the CDR3. Per germline, CDR1 WNHNN and CDR2 SYGVQD (reference sequence). V dropped 5 bases and J dropped 5 bases, with 19 bases sitting between them. The CDR3 nucleotides read TGCGCCAGCAGTCTTACGGGGGGCGACAAAGACGAGCAGTACTTC. Its translation is CASSLTGGDKDEQYF.

The genes are TRBV11-2 and TRBJ1-4; D is unclear. Trimming shortened V by 5 bases and J by 0 bases, and 10 bases separated the two germline ends. The CDR3 is 15 residues long. Germline-derived CDR1 and CDR2 are SGHAT and FQNNGV. The CDR3 sequence: CASSPPGATNEKLFF. The CDR3 region has the DNA TGTGCCAGCAGCCCCCCGGGTGCAACTAATGAAAAACTGTTTTTT.

This chain connects TRBV12-5 to TRBJ2-7; D call uncertain. Germline assignment: CDR1 LGHNT and CDR2 FRNRAP. The V gene lost 0 bases and the J gene lost 4 bases, with 4 bases spanning the gap. This CDR3 comprises 12 residues. The CDR3 nucleotides are TGTGCTAGTGGTTTGGTTACTTACGAGCAGTACTTC. Translation gives CASGLVTYEQYF.

This clone was seen a handful of times. V is TRBV5-1 and J is TRBJ2-1; possible D gene TRBD1, 5 bases. Germline CDR1 reads SGHRS; CDR2 reads YFSETQ. V shed 2 bases and J shed 7 bases, with 10 bases lying between them. The CDR3 spans 13 residues. The CDR3 DNA sequence: TGCGCCAGCAGCTTTCGACAGATAAATGAGCAGTTCTTC. Translation: CASSFRQINEQFF.

The chain couples TRBV29-1 to TRBJ1-3; 7 positions agree with TRBD1. CDR1 and CDR2 (germline): SQVTM, ANQGSEA. V trimming: 2 bases; J trimming: 0 bases; junction bases outside the gene matches: 1. The CDR3 runs 14 residues. The CDR3: CSVENRGSGNTIYF. CDR3 sequence (DNA): TGCAGCGTTGAAAACAGGGGCTCTGGAAACACCATATATTTT.

The rearrangement joins TRBV6-1 to TRBJ2-1, with 11 bases fitting TRBD2. This CDR3 comprises 14 residues. With V trimmed by 6 bases and J by 6 bases, 4 bases remained unmatched. From germline, CDR1 is MNHNS and CDR2 SASEGT. In DNA, the CDR3 is TGTGCCAGCAGAGTAGCGGGAGGGCGCAATGAGCAGTTCTTC. This codes for CASRVAGGRNEQFF.

This chain connects TRBV2 to TRBJ1-5; 10 bases are a match to TRBD1. The CDR3 is made up of 16 amino acids. Germline V gives CDR1 SNHLY, CDR2 FYNNEI. Unmatched junction bases numbered 11, after V lost 8 bases and J lost 4 bases. CDR3 residues: CASQKRTGGGNQPQHF. CDR3 in DNA: TGTGCCAGCCAGAAACGGACAGGGGGTGGAAATCAGCCCCAGCATTTT.

J is TRBJ2-3 and V is TRBV6-1; unclear D gene. CDR1 and CDR2 (germline): MNHNS, SASEGT. This CDR3 comprises 16 residues. Trimming stripped 0 bases from V and 4 bases from J, with 14 bases between. The DNA of the CDR3 is TGTGCCAGCAGTGAAGCGCACCGGCTAGACCCAGATACGCAGTATTTT. Its translation is CASSEAHRLDPDTQYF.

This CDR3 is CASSYWPYEQYF. The CDR3 DNA reads as TGTGCCAGCAGCTATTGGCCTTACGAGCAGTACTTC. This chain links TRBV21-1 with TRBJ2-7; TRBD1 is the table's D call, not checked against the DNA. TRBV21-1 has pseudogene status. This CDR3 region has 12 residues.

This clone occurred a few times. The rearrangement links TRBV10-1 to TRBJ2-2; D unresolved. CDR3 length: 13 residues. Between the trimmed V and J ends, which lost 6 bases and 1 base, there was a span of 6 bases. Per germline, CDR1 WNHNN and CDR2 SYGVQD (reference sequence). For the CDR3, the DNA is TGCGCCAGCAGGACTCAGAACACCGGGGAGCTGTTTTTT. It encodes CASRTQNTGELFF.

The V call is TRBV5-4, the J call TRBJ2-5; D unresolved. In germline, CDR1 is SGHNT, CDR2 YYREEE (reference sequence). With 2 bases removed from V and 5 bases from J, the gap between germline ends came to 4 bases. This CDR3 spans 11 amino acids. The CDR3: CASSFAETQYF. CDR3 nucleotides: TGTGCCAGCAGCTTTGCGGAGACCCAGTACTTC.

The chain recombines TRBV2 with TRBJ2-1; 8 nucleotides line up with TRBD1. The V and J ends lost 6 bases and 0 bases, in that order; junction bases with no gene match: 22. This CDR3 has 21 amino acids. Germline assignment: CDR1 SNHLY and CDR2 FYNNEI. For the CDR3, the DNA is TGTGCCAGCAGCGCCGGACAGGGAAGGCAGGCTAGCCGGAGCTCCTACAATGAGCAGTTCTTC. Translation: CASSAGQGRQASRSSYNEQFF.

The V call is TRBV7-2, the J call TRBJ2-3; tentative D call: TRBD2 (6 bases). V lost 5 bases and J lost 0, with 9 bases in between. Germline V gives CDR1 SGHTA, CDR2 FQGNSA. This CDR3 spans 14 amino acids. CDR3 bases: TGTGCCAGCAGCACCAGCGGGAGCACAGATACGCAGTATTTT. It yields the protein CASSTSGSTDTQYF.

This clone has more than one count but fewer than ten. This chain links TRBV5-1 with TRBJ2-1, with 8 bases identical to TRBD2. Germline V gene lookup returns CDR1 SGHRS and CDR2 YFSETQ. V shed 5 bases and J 3 bases; nucleotides not matched to a gene: 4. The CDR3 contains 14 residues. The CDR3 DNA is TGCGCCAGCAGTCTCAGCGGGAGCTACAATGAGCAGTTCTTC. Translating it yields CASSLSGSYNEQFF.

This clone occurred a few times. V gene TRBV7-2 combines with J gene TRBJ2-5, with TRBD2 matching over 7 bases. Germline V gives CDR1 SGHTA, CDR2 FQGNSA. CDR3 length: 13 amino acids. V gave up 2 bases and J gave up 10 bases; unmatched junction bases: 7. CDR3 loop: CASSLLVSGGQYF. The CDR3 bases are TGTGCCAGCAGCTTATTGGTTTCGGGGGGCCAGTACTTC.

The chain recombines TRBV16 with TRBJ1-1; D not resolved. Germline CDR1 is KGHSY and CDR2 is FQNENV. The CDR3 runs 13 residues. The V end was cut by 6 bases, the J end by 5 bases, with 13 bases between. The chain's CDR3 is CASRPNRLTEAFF. The CDR3 nucleotides read TGTGCCAGCAGGCCTAATCGGTTAACTGAAGCTTTCTTT.

This clone was observed a few times. This chain connects TRBV5-6 to TRBJ1-4, with D unclear. Trimming stripped 4 bases from V and 5 bases from J, with 9 bases between. Per the germline V gene, CDR1 is SGHDT and CDR2 is YYEEEE. The CDR3 runs 13 residues. This chain's CDR3 is CASSPTPNEKLFF. The DNA for the CDR3 is TGTGCCAGCAGCCCTACCCCAAATGAAAAACTGTTTTTT.